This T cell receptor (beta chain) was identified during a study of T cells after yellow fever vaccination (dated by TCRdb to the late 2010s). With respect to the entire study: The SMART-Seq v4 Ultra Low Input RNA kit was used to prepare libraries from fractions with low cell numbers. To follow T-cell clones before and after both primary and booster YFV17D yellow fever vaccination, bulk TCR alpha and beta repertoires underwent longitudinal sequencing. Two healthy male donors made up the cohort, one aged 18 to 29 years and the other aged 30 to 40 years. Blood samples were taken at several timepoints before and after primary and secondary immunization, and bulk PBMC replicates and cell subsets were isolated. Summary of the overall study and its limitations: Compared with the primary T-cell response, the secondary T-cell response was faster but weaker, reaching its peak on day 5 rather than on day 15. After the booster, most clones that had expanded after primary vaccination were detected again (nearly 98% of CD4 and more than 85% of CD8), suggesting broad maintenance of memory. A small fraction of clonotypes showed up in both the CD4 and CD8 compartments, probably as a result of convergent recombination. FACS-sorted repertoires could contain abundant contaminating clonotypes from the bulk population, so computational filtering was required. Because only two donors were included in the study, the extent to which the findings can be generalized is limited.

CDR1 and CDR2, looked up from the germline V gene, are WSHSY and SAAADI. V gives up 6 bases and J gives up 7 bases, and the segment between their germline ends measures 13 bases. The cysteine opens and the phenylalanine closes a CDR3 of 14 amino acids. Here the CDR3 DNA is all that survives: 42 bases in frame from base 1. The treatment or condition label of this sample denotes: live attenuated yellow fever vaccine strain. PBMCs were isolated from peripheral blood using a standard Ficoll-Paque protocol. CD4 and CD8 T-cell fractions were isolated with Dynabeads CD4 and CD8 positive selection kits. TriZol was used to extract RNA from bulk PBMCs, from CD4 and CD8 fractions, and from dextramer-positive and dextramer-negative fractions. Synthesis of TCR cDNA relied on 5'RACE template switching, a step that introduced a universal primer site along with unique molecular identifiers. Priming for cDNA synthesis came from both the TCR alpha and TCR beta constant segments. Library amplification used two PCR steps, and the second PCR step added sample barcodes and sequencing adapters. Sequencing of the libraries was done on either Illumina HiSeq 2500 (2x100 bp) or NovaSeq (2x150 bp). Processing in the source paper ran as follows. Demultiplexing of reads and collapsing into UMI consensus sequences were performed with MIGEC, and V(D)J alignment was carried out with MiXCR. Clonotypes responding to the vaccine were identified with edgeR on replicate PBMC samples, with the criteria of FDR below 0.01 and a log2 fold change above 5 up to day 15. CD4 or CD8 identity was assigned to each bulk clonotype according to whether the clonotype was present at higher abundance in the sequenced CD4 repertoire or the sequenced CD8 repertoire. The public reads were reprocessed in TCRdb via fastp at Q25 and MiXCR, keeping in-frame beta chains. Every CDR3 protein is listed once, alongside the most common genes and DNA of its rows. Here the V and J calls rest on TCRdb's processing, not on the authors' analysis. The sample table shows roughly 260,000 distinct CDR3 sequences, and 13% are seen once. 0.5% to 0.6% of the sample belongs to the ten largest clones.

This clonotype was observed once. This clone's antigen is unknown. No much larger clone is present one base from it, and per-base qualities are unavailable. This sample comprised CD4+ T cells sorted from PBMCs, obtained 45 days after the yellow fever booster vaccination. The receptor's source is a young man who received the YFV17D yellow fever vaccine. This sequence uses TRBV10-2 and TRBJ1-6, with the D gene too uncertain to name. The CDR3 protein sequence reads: CASSPSHENSPLHF. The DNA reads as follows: TGCGCCAGCAGCCCCTCCCACGAAAATTCACCCCTCCACTTT.